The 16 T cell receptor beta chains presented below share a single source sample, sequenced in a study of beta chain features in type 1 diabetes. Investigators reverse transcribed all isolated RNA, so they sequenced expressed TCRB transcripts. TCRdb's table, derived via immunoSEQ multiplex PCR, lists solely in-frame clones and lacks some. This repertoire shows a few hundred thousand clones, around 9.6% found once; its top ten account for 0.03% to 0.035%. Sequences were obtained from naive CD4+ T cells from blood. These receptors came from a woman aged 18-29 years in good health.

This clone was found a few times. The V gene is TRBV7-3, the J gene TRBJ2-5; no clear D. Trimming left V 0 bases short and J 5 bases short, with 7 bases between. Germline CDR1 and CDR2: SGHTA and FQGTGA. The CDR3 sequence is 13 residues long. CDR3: CASSLTGPETQYF. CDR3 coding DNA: TGTGCCAGCAGCTTAACGGGCCCGGAGACCCAGTACTTC.

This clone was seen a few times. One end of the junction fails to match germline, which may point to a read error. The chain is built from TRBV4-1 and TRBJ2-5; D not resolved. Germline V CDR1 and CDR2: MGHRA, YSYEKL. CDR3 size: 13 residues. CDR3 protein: CASSRQRQETQYF. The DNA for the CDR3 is TGTGCCAGCAGCCGGCAGCGCCAAGAGACCCAGTACTTC.

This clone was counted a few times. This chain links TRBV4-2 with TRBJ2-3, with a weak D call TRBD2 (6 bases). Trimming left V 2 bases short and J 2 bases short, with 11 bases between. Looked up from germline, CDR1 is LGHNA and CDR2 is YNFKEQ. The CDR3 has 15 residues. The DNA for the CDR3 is TGTGCCAGCAGCCAAACGCGGGGATACACAGATACGCAGTATTTT. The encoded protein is CASSQTRGYTDTQYF.

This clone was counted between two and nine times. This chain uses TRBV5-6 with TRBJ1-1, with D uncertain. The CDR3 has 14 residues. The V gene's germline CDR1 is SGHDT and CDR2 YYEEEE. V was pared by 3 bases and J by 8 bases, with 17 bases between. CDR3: CASSSPVEGEEAFF. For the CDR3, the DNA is TGTGCCAGCAGCTCCCCAGTTGAGGGCGAGGAAGCTTTCTTT.

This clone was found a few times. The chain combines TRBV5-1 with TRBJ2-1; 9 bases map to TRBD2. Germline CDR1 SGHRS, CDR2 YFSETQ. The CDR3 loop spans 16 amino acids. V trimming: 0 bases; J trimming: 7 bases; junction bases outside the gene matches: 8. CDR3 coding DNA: TGCGCCAGCAGCTTGGCCCCGGGTAGCGGGAGTAATGAGCAGTTCTTC. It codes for CASSLAPGSGSNEQFF.

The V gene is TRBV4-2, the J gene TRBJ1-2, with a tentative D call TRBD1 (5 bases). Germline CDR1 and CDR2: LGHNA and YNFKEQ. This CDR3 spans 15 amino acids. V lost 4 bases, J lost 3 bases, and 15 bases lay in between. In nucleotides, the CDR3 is TGTGCCAGCAGCCGAAGACCCGACAGCGACTATGGCTACACCTTC. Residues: CASSRRPDSDYGYTF.

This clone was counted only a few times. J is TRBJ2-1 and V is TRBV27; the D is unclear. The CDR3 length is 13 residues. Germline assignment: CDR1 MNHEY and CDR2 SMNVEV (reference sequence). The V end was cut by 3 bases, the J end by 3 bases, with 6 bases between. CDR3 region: CASSFRVYNEQFF. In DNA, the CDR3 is TGTGCCAGCAGTTTCCGGGTCTACAATGAGCAGTTCTTC.

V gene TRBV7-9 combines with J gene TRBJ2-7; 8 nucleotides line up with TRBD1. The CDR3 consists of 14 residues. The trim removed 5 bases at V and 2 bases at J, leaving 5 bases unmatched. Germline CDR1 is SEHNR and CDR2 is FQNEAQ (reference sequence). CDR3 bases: TGTGCCAGCAGCCCGGGACAGGCAGCCTACGAGCAGTACTTC. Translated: CASSPGQAAYEQYF.

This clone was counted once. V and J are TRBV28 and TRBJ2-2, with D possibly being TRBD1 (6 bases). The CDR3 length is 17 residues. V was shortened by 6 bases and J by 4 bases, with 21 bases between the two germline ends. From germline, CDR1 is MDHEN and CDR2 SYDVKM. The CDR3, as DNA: TGTGCCAGCAGCCGAAAGGGGGTCAAACAGGGCACCGGGGAGCTGTTTTTT. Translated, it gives CASSRKGVKQGTGELFF. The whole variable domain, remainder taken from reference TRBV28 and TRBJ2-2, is DVKVTQSSRYLVKRTGEKVFLECVQDMDHENMFWYRQDPGLGLRLIYFSYDVKMKEKGDIPEGYSVSREKKERFSLILESASTNQTSMYLCASSRKGVKQGTGELFFGEGSRLTVL.

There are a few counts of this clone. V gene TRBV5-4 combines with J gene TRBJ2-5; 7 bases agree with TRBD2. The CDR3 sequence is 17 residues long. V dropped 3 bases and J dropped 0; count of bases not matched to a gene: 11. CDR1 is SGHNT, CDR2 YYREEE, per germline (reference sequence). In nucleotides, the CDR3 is TGTGCCAGCAGCTCCAGCGTAGCGGGCCCGTACCAAGAGACCCAGTACTTC. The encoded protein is CASSSSVAGPYQETQYF.

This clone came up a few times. CDR3 sequence (DNA): TGTGCCTGGAGTAGTTTAAGGAGTGCACGTAGGGAGCAGTACTTC. Its protein product is CAWSSLRSARREQYF. This rearrangement joins TRBV30 to TRBJ2-7; D remains ambiguous. Trimming took off 2 bases at V and 7 bases at J, with 21 bases between the two ends. The CDR3 loop spans 15 amino acids. From germline, CDR1 is GTSNPN and CDR2 SVGIG (reference sequence).

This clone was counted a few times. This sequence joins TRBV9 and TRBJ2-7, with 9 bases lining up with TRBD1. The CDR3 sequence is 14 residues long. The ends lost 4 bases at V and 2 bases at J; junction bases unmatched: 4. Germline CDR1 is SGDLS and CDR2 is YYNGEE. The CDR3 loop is CASSTGTGPYEQYF. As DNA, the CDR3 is TGTGCCAGCAGCACCGGGACAGGGCCCTACGAGCAGTACTTC. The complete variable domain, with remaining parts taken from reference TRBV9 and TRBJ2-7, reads DSGVTQTPKHLITATGQRVTLRCSPRSGDLSVYWYQQSLDQGLQFLIQYYNGEERAKGNILERFSAQQFPDLHSELNLSSLELGDSALYFCASSTGTGPYEQYFGPGTRLTVT.

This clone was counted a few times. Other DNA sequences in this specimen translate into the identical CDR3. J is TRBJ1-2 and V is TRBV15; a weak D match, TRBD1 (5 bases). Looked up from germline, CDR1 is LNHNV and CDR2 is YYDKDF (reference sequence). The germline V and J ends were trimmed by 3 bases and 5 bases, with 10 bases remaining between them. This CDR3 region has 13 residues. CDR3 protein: CATSSGGGYGYTF. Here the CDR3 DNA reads TGTGCCACCAGCAGTGGGGGAGGGTATGGCTACACCTTC.

CDR3 coding DNA: TGTGCCAGCAGTGACGGGAGCTCCTACAATGAGCAGTTCTTC. It specifies CASSDGSSYNEQFF. The J gene is TRBJ2-1, the V gene TRBV6-1; possible D gene TRBD2, 6 bases. The CDR3 has 14 residues. The germline CDR1 and CDR2 sequences are MNHNS and SASEGT. Trimming left V 3 bases short and J 0 bases short, with 6 bases between.

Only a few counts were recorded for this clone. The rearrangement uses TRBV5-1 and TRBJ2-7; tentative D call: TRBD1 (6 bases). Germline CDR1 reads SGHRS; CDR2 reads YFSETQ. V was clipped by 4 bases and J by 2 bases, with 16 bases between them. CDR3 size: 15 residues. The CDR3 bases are TGCGCCAGCAGCCCTATGGGGGCCGGCACCTACGAGCAGTACTTC. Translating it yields CASSPMGAGTYEQYF.

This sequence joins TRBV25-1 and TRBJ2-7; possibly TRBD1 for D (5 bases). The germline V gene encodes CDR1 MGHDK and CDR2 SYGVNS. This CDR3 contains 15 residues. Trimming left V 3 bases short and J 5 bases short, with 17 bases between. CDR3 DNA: TGTGCCAGCAGTGATGTCGGGCCTGGGGCGAACGAGCAGTACTTC. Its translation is CASSDVGPGANEQYF.